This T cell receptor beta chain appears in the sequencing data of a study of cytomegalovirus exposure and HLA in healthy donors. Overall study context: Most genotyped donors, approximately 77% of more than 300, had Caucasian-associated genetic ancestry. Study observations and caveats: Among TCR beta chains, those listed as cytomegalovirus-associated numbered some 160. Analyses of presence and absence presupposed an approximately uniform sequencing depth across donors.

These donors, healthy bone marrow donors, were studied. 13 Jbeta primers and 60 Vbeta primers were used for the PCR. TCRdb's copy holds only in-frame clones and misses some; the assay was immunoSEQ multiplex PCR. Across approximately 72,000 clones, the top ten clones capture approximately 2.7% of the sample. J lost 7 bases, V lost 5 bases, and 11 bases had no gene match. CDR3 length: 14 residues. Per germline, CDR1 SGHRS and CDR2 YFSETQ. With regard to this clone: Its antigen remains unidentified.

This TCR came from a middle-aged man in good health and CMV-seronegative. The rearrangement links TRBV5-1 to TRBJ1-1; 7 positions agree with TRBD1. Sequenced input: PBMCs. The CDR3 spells CASSEQGYFDEAFF. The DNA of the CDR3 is TGCGCCAGCAGTGAACAGGGGTATTTTGATGAAGCTTTCTTT.